Listed here is a single T cell receptor beta chain. Antigen unknown. V gave up 6 bases and J gave up 12 bases, with 12 bases separating them. CDR1 LGHDT and CDR2 YNNKEL come from the germline V gene (reference sequence). CDR3 length: 11 amino acids. Mild-to-severe COVID-19 survivors were the donors. The memory T cells were sequenced right after ex vivo isolation, without culture. The data were taken from a study of CD4 T cell repertoires in COVID-19. General study findings and limits: Some SARS-CoV-2 clonotypes, between about 7 and 27%, recurred in SARS-CoV and/or HKU1 cultures.

Assay used: immunoSEQ multiplex PCR; TCRdb lists only in-frame clones, some missing. This table holds more than 65,000 clones, under 90% found once. The V call is TRBV3-1 (or the pseudogene TRBV3-2), the J call TRBJ2-1; tentatively, D is TRBD2 (6 bases). This TCR came from a human donor who had COVID-19. The sample here was CD4+ T cells from peripheral blood, taken after recovery from COVID-19. The CDR3 bases are TGTGCCAGCAGACACCGGGACTCGCAGTTCTTC. Protein product: CASRHRDSQFF.